This T cell receptor (beta chain) comes out of a study of long-term antiretroviral therapy in people with HIV. Study-wide results and limits: Clonotypes expanded prior to ART showed repertoire dominance at all sampled time points.

On this clone: Its target is unknown.

The libraries were made with immunoSEQ v3.0 at survey level. For every sample, sequencing targeted roughly 40,000-55,000 T-cell genomes. Repertoires were generated with immunoSEQ multiplex PCR, while TCRdb's copy carries only in-frame clones and drops some. The table includes over 40,000 clones, around 93% detected once. V lost 2 bases to trimming and J lost 1 base, with 13 bases between them. Looked up from germline, CDR1 is SGHDT and CDR2 is YYEEEE. The CDR3 loop spans 16 amino acids. This specimen consisted of unsorted PBMCs, obtained roughly 9.4 years after starting antiretroviral therapy. The chain couples TRBV5-6 to TRBJ1-3; D is uncertain. The clonotype originates from a man aged 25 to 40 with HIV. The CDR3 loop reads CASSFDGRLSGNTIYF. In nucleotides, the CDR3 is TGTGCCAGCAGCTTCGATGGGAGACTATCTGGAAACACCATATATTTT. Looking up the rest from reference TRBV5-6 and TRBJ1-3 gives the full variable domain: DAGVTQSPTHLIKTRGQQVTLRCSPKSGHDTVSWYQQALGQGPQFIFQYYEEEERQRGNFPDRFSGHQFPNYSSELNVNALLLGDSALYLCASSFDGRLSGNTIYFGEGSWLTVV.